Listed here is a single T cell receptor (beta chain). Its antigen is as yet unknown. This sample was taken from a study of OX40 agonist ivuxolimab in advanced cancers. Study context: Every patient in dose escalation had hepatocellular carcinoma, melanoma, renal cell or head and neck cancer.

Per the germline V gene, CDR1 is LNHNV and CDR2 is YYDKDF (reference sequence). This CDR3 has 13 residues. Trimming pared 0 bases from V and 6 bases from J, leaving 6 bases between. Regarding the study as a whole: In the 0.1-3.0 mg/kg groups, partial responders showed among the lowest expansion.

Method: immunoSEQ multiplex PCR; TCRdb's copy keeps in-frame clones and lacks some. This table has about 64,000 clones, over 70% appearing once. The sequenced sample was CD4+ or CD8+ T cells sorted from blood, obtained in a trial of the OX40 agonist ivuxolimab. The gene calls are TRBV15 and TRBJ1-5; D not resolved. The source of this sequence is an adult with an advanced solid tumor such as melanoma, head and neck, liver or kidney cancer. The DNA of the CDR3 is TGTGCCACCAGCAGAGATCCGGGTCAGCCCCAGCATTTT. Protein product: CATSRDPGQPQHF.